These 4 T cell receptor beta chains came from one sample sequenced in a study of T cell responses to AZD1222 COVID-19 vaccine. Only in-frame clones appear in the TCRdb table, and some are missing; sequencing was by immunoSEQ multiplex PCR. The profile shows 120,000 to 150,000 clones, nearly 90% of them singletons. The input for sequencing was peripheral blood, taken 28 days after the second dose of the MenACWY control vaccine. The source is an adult who received the MenACWY meningococcal vaccine as a control.

V usage is TRBV4-2 and J usage is TRBJ2-1; 7 bases map to TRBD2. Germline CDR1 is LGHNA and CDR2 is YNFKEQ. The length of the CDR3 is 14 residues. The ends lost 4 bases at V and 4 bases at J; junction bases unmatched: 4. The CDR3 protein is CASSPLAGYNEQFF. The CDR3 region has the DNA TGTGCCAGCAGCCCCTTAGCGGGTTACAATGAGCAGTTCTTC.

This clone was counted a single time. V usage is TRBV7-2 and J usage is TRBJ2-5; TRBD1 might be the D (6 bases). Per the germline V gene, CDR1 is SGHTA and CDR2 is FQGNSA. Trimming took off 5 bases at V and 5 bases at J, with 9 bases between the two ends. This CDR3 has 12 residues. DNA of the CDR3: TGTGCCAGCAGCCATAGGGGGGAGACCCAGTACTTC. This encodes CASSHRGETQYF.

The J gene is TRBJ2-3, the V gene TRBV27; possibly TRBD1 for D (5 bases). The CDR3 totals 14 residues. V was cut by 4 bases and J by 1 base, with 9 bases left in between. Germline lookup yields CDR1 MNHEY and CDR2 SMNVEV (reference sequence). The CDR3 reads CASSWGLGTDTQYF. DNA for the CDR3: TGTGCCAGCAGTTGGGGCCTCGGCACAGATACGCAGTATTTT.

This rearrangement joins TRBV11-2 to TRBJ2-1; perhaps TRBD1 as D (6 bases). Per germline, CDR1 SGHAT and CDR2 FQNNGV. The V end was cut by 5 bases, the J end by 7 bases, with 18 bases between. CDR3 size: 15 residues. This CDR3 is CASSVLVIRGNEQFF. CDR3 DNA: TGTGCCAGCAGCGTACTAGTGATTAGGGGGAATGAGCAGTTCTTC.